The 17 T cell receptor beta chains below come from one sample, sequenced in a study of T cells after yellow fever vaccination. TCRdb re-called the 5' RACE reads through MiXCR, storing one row per CDR3 protein. Here the sample spans hundreds of thousands of distinct CDR3 sequences, roughly an eighth being singletons. The specimen was PBMCs, collected on the day of the yellow fever booster vaccination. All receptors come from a man aged 30 to 45 who received the YFV17D yellow fever vaccine.

This clonotype was counted between two and nine times. The gene calls are TRBV6-2 or TRBV6-3 and TRBJ2-7; D uncertain. V shed 10 bases and J shed 6 bases, with 22 bases lying between them. The CDR3 is 14 residues long. Germline V CDR1 and CDR2: MNHEY, SVGEGT. DNA for the CDR3: TGTGCCACCACAAAAATGGGCTCCGCAGTCGAGCAGTACTTC. Translated: CATTKMGSAVEQYF.

The rearrangement joins TRBV4-3 to TRBJ2-1; 12 bases line up with TRBD2. Germline CDR1 is LGHNA and CDR2 is YSLEER. The CDR3 covers 19 residues. The trim removed 0 bases at V and 8 bases at J, leaving 14 bases unmatched. The CDR3 sequence is CASSQDLSSGRAYGDEQFF. CDR3 in DNA: TGCGCCAGCAGCCAAGATCTGTCTAGCGGGAGGGCCTATGGAGATGAGCAGTTCTTC.

The chain is built from TRBV28 and TRBJ2-3, with D hard to call. V lost 5 bases and J lost 4, with 7 bases in between. The length of the CDR3 is 12 residues. Germline CDR1 and CDR2: MDHEN and SYDVKM. CDR3 DNA sequence: TGTGCCAGCAGTCAAGCCCCAGATACGCAGTATTTT. This codes for CASSQAPDTQYF. The full variable domain, with the rest looked up from reference TRBV28 and TRBJ2-3, is DVKVTQSSRYLVKRTGEKVFLECVQDMDHENMFWYRQDPGLGLRLIYFSYDVKMKEKGDIPEGYSVSREKKERFSLILESASTNQTSMYLCASSQAPDTQYFGPGTRLTVL.

A few counts support this clonotype. The V and J genes are TRBV30 and TRBJ2-1, with a weak D call TRBD2 (6 bases). CDR3 length: 15 amino acids. The V gene's germline CDR1 is GTSNPN and CDR2 SVGIG (reference sequence). The V and J ends lost 2 bases and 6 bases respectively, with 17 bases between them. The CDR3 sequence is CAWSPPGGNLNEQFF. The CDR3 DNA sequence: TGTGCCTGGAGTCCCCCCGGCGGGAACCTCAATGAGCAGTTCTTC. The whole variable domain, remainder taken from reference TRBV30 and TRBJ2-1, is SQTIHQWPATLVQPVGSPLSLECTVEGTSNPNLYWYRQAAGRGLQLLFYSVGIGQISSEVPQNLSASRPQDRQFILSSKKLLLSDSGFYLCAWSPPGGNLNEQFFGPGTRLTVL.

V is TRBV9 and J is TRBJ1-1; D unclear. V gave up 0 bases and J gave up 5 bases, with 11 bases separating them. Germline loops: CDR1 SGDLS, CDR2 YYNGEE. The CDR3 has 14 amino acids. CDR3 in DNA: TGTGCCAGCAGCGTAGGGTTAGCGCAGACTGAAGCTTTCTTT. Amino acids: CASSVGLAQTEAFF.

This clonotype was seen repeatedly, ten times or more. The chain uses TRBV6-5 and TRBJ1-1; 7 bases fit TRBD1. This CDR3 region has 15 residues. With 5 bases clipped from V and 1 base from J, the junction kept 7 bases outside the gene matches. The germline V gene encodes CDR1 MNHEY and CDR2 SVGAGI. CDR3 sequence reads: CASSNRQGKNTEAFF. Here the CDR3 DNA reads TGTGCCAGCAGTAACCGACAGGGTAAGAACACTGAAGCTTTCTTT.

The table lists this clonotype with a few counts. This rearrangement joins TRBV6-2 or TRBV6-3 to TRBJ1-2; 7 positions match TRBD1. Germline V gene sequence: CDR1 MNHEY, CDR2 SVGEGT. The CDR3 totals 12 residues. V lost 8 bases, J lost 4 bases, and 4 bases stayed unmatched. CDR3 protein: CASGQAIYGYTF. CDR3 DNA sequence: TGTGCCAGCGGACAGGCGATCTATGGCTACACCTTC.

The V and J genes are TRBV7-8 and TRBJ2-1, with 9 bases matching TRBD2. The junction had 7 bases not matched to a gene; V was cut back by 3 bases and J by 4 bases. Germline CDR1 SGHVS, CDR2 FQNEAQ. The CDR3 covers 16 residues. DNA of the CDR3: TGTGCCAGCAGCTTGCCCAGCGGGGGGTATTACAATGAGCAGTTCTTC. Encoded protein: CASSLPSGGYYNEQFF.

The CDR3 sequence: CASSKDKLSSYEQYF. CDR3 DNA sequence: TGTGCCAGCAGTAAAGACAAGTTGAGCTCCTACGAGCAGTACTTC. J is TRBJ2-7 and V is TRBV6-2 or TRBV6-3; D call uncertain. The CDR3 contains 15 residues. The V end was cut by 5 bases, the J end by 0 bases, with 14 bases between. Germline V gives CDR1 MNHEY, CDR2 SVGEGT.

The chain employs TRBV6-2 or TRBV6-3 and TRBJ2-2; 7 positions agree with TRBD2. Germline V gene lookup returns CDR1 MNHEY and CDR2 SVGEGT. The V gene end was trimmed by 10 bases and the J gene end by 1 base; junction bases not matched to a gene: 6. The CDR3 consists of 14 residues. DNA of the CDR3: TGTGCCACCTCGGGAGGTGGGAACACCGGGGAGCTGTTTTTT. Translation gives CATSGGGNTGELFF.

The V and J genes are TRBV18 and TRBJ2-7, with 9 bases aligning to TRBD2. Losses at the gene ends were 2 bases for V and 2 bases for J; bases not matched to a gene: 7. The CDR3 is made up of 16 amino acids. CDR1 and CDR2 from the germline V gene are KGHSH and LQKENI. CDR3 coding DNA: TGTGCCAGCTCACCAAAGACTAGCGGAGCGACCTACGAGCAGTACTTC. Translation: CASSPKTSGATYEQYF.

This clonotype was seen a handful of times. The chain recombines TRBV11-2 with TRBJ2-1, with D perhaps being TRBD1 or TRBD2 (5 bases each). The CDR3 has 18 amino acids. Deletions cut 1 base from V and 0 bases from J, with 16 bases between. From germline, CDR1 is SGHAT and CDR2 FQNNGV. CDR3 residues: CASSLALSQGASYNEQFF. CDR3 DNA sequence: TGTGCCAGCAGCTTAGCTCTGTCCCAGGGAGCCTCCTACAATGAGCAGTTCTTC.

The chain uses TRBV11-2 and TRBJ2-7; TRBD1 aligns across 7 bases. CDR1 and CDR2 from the germline V gene are SGHAT and FQNNGV. Unmatched junction bases numbered 8, after V lost 1 base and J lost 2 bases. The CDR3 is made up of 16 amino acids. The CDR3 DNA is TGTGCCAGCAGCTTAGTTTCGGGACAGATTCCCTACGAGCAGTACTTC. Translation: CASSLVSGQIPYEQYF.

A few counts support this clonotype. The V and J genes are TRBV4-1 and TRBJ2-1; tentative D call: TRBD2 (6 bases). CDR3 length: 16 amino acids. With 0 bases removed from V and 6 bases from J, the gap between germline ends came to 15 bases. CDR1 is MGHRA and CDR2 is YSYEKL in the germline V gene. The CDR3 DNA reads TGCGCCAGCAGCCAAGACAAGGCGGCCGGGGGCAATGAGCAGTTCTTC. It yields the protein CASSQDKAAGGNEQFF.

The chain joins TRBV23-1 to TRBJ2-7; TRBD2 might be the D (5 bases). TRBV23-1 carries the ORF label, with uncertain function. The CDR3 sequence is 12 residues long. V shed 3 bases and J shed 8 bases, with 11 bases lying between them. For the CDR3, the DNA is TGCGCCAGCAGTCACCCGGACTGCAAGCAGTACTTC. This translates into CASSHPDCKQYF.

This clonotype was observed at least ten times. This chain uses TRBV5-1 with TRBJ2-2; unclear D gene. This CDR3 contains 13 residues. Trimming stripped 5 bases from V and 4 bases from J, with 9 bases between. Germline V lookup: CDR1 SGHRS, CDR2 YFSETQ. CDR3 sequence reads: CASSTEFTGELFF. In DNA, the CDR3 is TGCGCCAGCAGTACAGAATTCACCGGGGAGCTGTTTTTT.

This clonotype was detected only a few times. The V gene is TRBV24-1, the J gene TRBJ2-2, with 7 bases that match TRBD2. Germline values: CDR1 KGHDR, CDR2 SFDVKD. The trim removed 10 bases at V and 1 base at J, leaving 5 bases unmatched. This CDR3 comprises 14 residues. In DNA, the CDR3 is TGTGCCACAAGCGGGGAGTTGAACACCGGGGAGCTGTTTTTT. It is translated as CATSGELNTGELFF.